These 8 T cell receptor beta chains were sequenced from one sample in a study of spatial heterogeneity in lung cancer. Whole-study results and caveats: Higher tumor mutation counts went along with higher counts of expanded intratumoral alpha and beta TCRs.

TCRdb analysed the 5' RACE reads with MiXCR anew, one entry per CDR3 protein. The sample carries under 6,000 distinct CDR3 sequences, approximately 6.5% recorded once. Their antigen targets remain unknown. Time point given: sample taken at primary tumor resection. The input for sequencing was lung tumor tissue, taken at surgery. The receptors originated from a female donor with early-stage non-small cell lung cancer.

This clonotype was observed a few times. This beta chain is a stray sequence in a library constructed for alpha chains; its clone size is not meaningful. V is TRBV20-1 and J is TRBJ1-1, with 7 bases identical to TRBD1. Germline V gives CDR1 DFQATT, CDR2 SNEGSKA (reference sequence). The CDR3 runs 13 residues. V was clipped by 3 bases and J by 1 base; unmatched bases: 2. This CDR3 is CSASRTGNTEAFF. CDR3 DNA sequence: TGCAGTGCTAGCCGGACAGGGAACACTGAAGCTTTCTTT.

This clonotype was counted at least ten times. This beta chain is an off-target read within a library intended for alpha chains, so its frequency means little. The J gene is TRBJ2-3, the V gene TRBV5-1; 7 positions agree with TRBD2. Germline CDR1 and CDR2: SGHRS and YFSETQ. CDR3 length equals 15 residues. Unmatched junction bases numbered 3, after V lost 2 bases and J lost 0 bases. CDR3 region: CASSFTGGSTDTQYF. CDR3 sequence (DNA): TGCGCCAGCAGCTTTACGGGAGGTAGCACAGATACGCAGTATTTT.

This clonotype occurred many times. This beta chain appears as a stray read in a library generated for alpha chains; its size is not informative. CDR3 in DNA: TGTGCCAGCAGCCCCCCGAGCTCAGATACGCAGTATTTT. Amino acids: CASSPPSSDTQYF. The V gene is TRBV7-3, the J gene TRBJ2-3; D gene ambiguous. The germline V gene has CDR1 SGHTA and CDR2 FQGTGA. The CDR3 consists of 13 residues. Trimming removed 5 bases at V and 4 bases at J, with 10 bases between.

Comment on this clonotype: This beta chain was picked up by a library intended for alpha chains and is off target, so its count carries little meaning. The chain couples TRBV20-1 to TRBJ1-1, with 8 nucleotides matching TRBD1. Germline V CDR1 and CDR2: DFQATT, SNEGSKA (reference sequence). The CDR3 is 14 residues long. V lost 4 bases and J lost 1; bases outside the gene matches: 5. The CDR3 reads CSANRGQGNTEAFF. The CDR3, as DNA: TGCAGTGCTAACCGCGGACAGGGGAACACTGAAGCTTTCTTT.

There are many counts of this clonotype. The library was prepared for alpha chains; this beta chain is a stray read, so its frequency means little. The J gene is TRBJ2-2, the V gene TRBV28; D unresolved. V lost 7 bases and J lost 4, with 7 bases in between. The V gene's germline CDR1 is MDHEN and CDR2 SYDVKM. The CDR3 totals 12 residues. The CDR3 spells CASNPVTGELFF. CDR3 in DNA: TGTGCCAGCAACCCCGTCACCGGGGAGCTGTTTTTT. Complete variable domain (other parts from reference TRBV28 and TRBJ2-2): DVKVTQSSRYLVKRTGEKVFLECVQDMDHENMFWYRQDPGLGLRLIYFSYDVKMKEKGDIPEGYSVSREKKERFSLILESASTNQTSMYLCASNPVTGELFFGEGSRLTVL.

In this sample, this clonotype is medium-sized. This beta chain represents an off-target read in a library built for alpha chains; its size is of limited meaning. The V call is TRBV28, the J call TRBJ1-1; 8 bases align to TRBD1. Germline V lookup: CDR1 MDHEN, CDR2 SYDVKM. CDR3 length: 16 amino acids. V dropped 4 bases and J dropped 4; count of bases not matched to a gene: 11. Here the CDR3 DNA reads TGTGCCAGCAGTTCTCCGACAGGGGTATTAGGCACTGAAGCTTTCTTT. The encoded protein is CASSSPTGVLGTEAFF.

This clonotype was picked up many times. The size of this beta chain means little, since it is a stray read in a library made for alpha chains. V is TRBV6-1 and J is TRBJ2-4; D is possibly TRBD2 (6 bases). Germline loops: CDR1 MNHNS, CDR2 SASEGT. V shed 3 bases and J shed 0 bases, with 6 bases lying between them. This CDR3 is built from 14 residues. CDR3 bases: TGTGCCAGCAGTGAGGGGGGAGCCAAAAACATTCAGTACTTC. It yields the protein CASSEGGAKNIQYF.

This clonotype appeared a few times. This beta chain appears as a stray read in a library generated for alpha chains; its size is not informative. The J gene is TRBJ2-7, the V gene TRBV10-2, with unresolved D. V lost 7 bases to trimming and J lost 0 bases, with 22 bases between them. Germline values: CDR1 WSHSY, CDR2 SAAADI. CDR3 length: 17 amino acids. The CDR3 reads CASKNSIRSAYSYEQYF. DNA of the CDR3: TGCGCCAGCAAAAATAGTATACGGAGTGCCTACTCCTACGAGCAGTACTTC.